The 2 T cell receptor beta chains below all came from one sample that was sequenced in a study of T-cell reconstitution after alpha-beta-depleted transplantation in children (dated by TCRdb to the mid-2010s). The library was built by means of PCR. The sample was run on an Illumina HiSeq 2500. TCR library preparation used molecular barcoding, with unique molecular identifiers applied to normalize quantification of the TCRbeta repertoire. The public reads were reprocessed in TCRdb via fastp at Q25 and MiXCR, keeping in-frame beta chains. CDR3 protein sequences are deduplicated, and each keeps its most common genes and DNA. The sample table shows about 980,000 distinct CDR3 sequences, and under 30% are seen once. In total, the top ten clones hold around 30% of the sample. Interpreted using the paper, the treatment or condition label stands for: allogeneic hematopoietic cell transplantation with graft depleted of TCRalphabeta T cells and CD19 B cells.

The sequenced sample was PBMCs, mostly from graft donor cells, obtained 360 days after TCRalphabeta/CD19-depleted stem cell transplant. Receptor source: a boy younger than two who had a stem cell transplant for SCID, so the T cells may come from the graft donor.

V and J are TRBV5-1 and TRBJ2-1; D not certain. This CDR3 spans 12 amino acids. Trimming removed 3 bases at V and 7 bases at J, with 8 bases between. The germline gives CDR1 SGHRS, CDR2 YFSETQ. For the CDR3, the DNA is TGCGCCAGCAGCTCGATTGGGAATGAGCAGTTCTTC. It is translated as CASSSIGNEQFF.

V is TRBV7-2 and J is TRBJ2-7; D unresolved. V gave up 4 bases and J gave up 6 bases, with 7 bases separating them. CDR1 is SGHTA and CDR2 is FQGNSA in the germline V gene. The CDR3 totals 11 residues. The CDR3 protein is CASSSGPEQYF. The DNA of the CDR3 is TGTGCCAGCAGCTCAGGACCCGAGCAGTACTTC.